This T cell receptor beta chain was retrieved from a study of shared clonotypes between healthy human individuals. Notes on the study in general: Tissue TCR repertoires likely differ from these blood-only repertoires. Represented diversity (both genetic and exposure-history) was limited by the small number of donors.

With regard to this clone: Its antigen remains unknown.

CDR3 size: 15 residues. Trimming removed 4 bases from V and 4 bases from J, with 16 bases in between. Germline CDR1 is SGHDT and CDR2 is YYEEEE. Assay execution proceeded at the deep level. Several immunoSEQ plates held equal portions of the genomic DNA taken from each subset. Data came from immunoSEQ multiplex PCR; TCRdb stores just in-frame clones and leaves some out. The table includes roughly 1,500,000 clones, 98% detected once. This sequence joins TRBV5-6 and TRBJ2-3; TRBD2 might be the D (6 bases). The clonotype originates from a man aged 25-45 years in good health. The material sequenced was naive CD4+ T cells sorted from blood. Documented subset: CD45RA+ positively selected. The CDR3 sequence is CASSDGLWRADTQYF. CDR3 bases: TGTGCCAGCAGCGATGGCCTCTGGAGGGCAGATACGCAGTATTTT. The full variable domain, with the rest looked up from reference TRBV5-6 and TRBJ2-3, is DAGVTQSPTHLIKTRGQQVTLRCSPKSGHDTVSWYQQALGQGPQFIFQYYEEEERQRGNFPDRFSGHQFPNYSSELNVNALLLGDSALYLCASSDGLWRADTQYFGPGTRLTVL.